These 16 T cell receptor beta chains share one sample of origin, sequenced in a study of vaccination effects on CD4 cells after COVID-19 (dated by TCRdb to between 2021 and 2023). After 10 days of culture, CD4+ T cells were isolated with the EasySep CD4+ T cell isolation kit. Participants received two doses of either the BNT162b2 or the mRNA-1273 mRNA SARS-CoV-2 vaccine. Their antigen targets remain unknown. Receptors were amplified or captured by the immunoSEQ multiplex PCR assay. Here the immuneACCESS table is served through TCRdb, limited to in-frame sequences with V and J called. Missing clones are a known gap in these copies; in checked studies unresolved V genes cover under half, and the rest lacks a known reason. This sample comprises some 30,000 clones, about 67% of them detected only once. The top ten clonotypes cover 14% to 15% of the sample. Sequencing used CD4+ T cells from PBMCs cultured without peptide, obtained after COVID-19 vaccination. These receptor sequences come from a human donor who received a COVID-19 vaccine.

This clone has just a few counts. V usage is TRBV30 and J usage is TRBJ1-2, with D possibly being TRBD1 (5 bases). The CDR3 totals 11 residues. V gave up 3 bases and J gave up 7 bases, with 9 bases separating them. Germline values: CDR1 GTSNPN, CDR2 SVGIG (reference sequence). The CDR3 sequence is CAWSDGGGYTF. The CDR3 DNA sequence: TGTGCCTGGAGCGACGGGGGTGGCTACACCTTC.

CDR3 sequence: CASSFPQGTNEKLFF. CDR3 nucleotide sequence: TGTGCCAGCAGTTTTCCTCAGGGGACTAATGAAAAACTGTTTTTT. This chain links TRBV28 with TRBJ1-4, with a tentative D call TRBD1 (6 bases). This CDR3 region has 15 residues. With 3 bases removed from V and 2 bases from J, the gap between germline ends came to 10 bases. Germline V lookup: CDR1 MDHEN, CDR2 SYDVKM.

The CDR3 nucleotides are TGTGCCAGCAGCTCGCTTAGGTCCCGGAACACTGAAGCTTTCTTT. Its translation is CASSSLRSRNTEAFF. The genes are TRBV5-8 and TRBJ1-1; D is uncertain. Between the trimmed V and J ends, which lost 3 bases and 1 base, there was a span of 13 bases. The CDR3 totals 15 residues. Germline lookup yields CDR1 SGHTS and CDR2 YDEGEE.

The rearrangement joins TRBV5-1 to TRBJ1-6, with D unclear. Trimming removed 2 bases from V and 9 bases from J, with 12 bases in between. Germline-derived CDR1 and CDR2 are SGHRS and YFSETQ. The CDR3 runs 14 residues. CDR3 coding DNA: TGCGCCAGCAGCTTTGAGGGTCAGACTTCACCCCTCCACTTT. As protein: CASSFEGQTSPLHF.

V usage is TRBV5-1 and J usage is TRBJ2-1; 9 nucleotides align to TRBD2. CDR3 length: 16 amino acids. With 0 bases clipped from V and 4 bases from J, the junction kept 5 bases outside the gene matches. Germline values: CDR1 SGHRS, CDR2 YFSETQ. As DNA, the CDR3 is TGCGCCAGCAGCTTGGGGAGTAGCGGGGGATACAATGAGCAGTTCTTC. Residues: CASSLGSSGGYNEQFF.

This chain connects TRBV19 to TRBJ2-5; 7 bases line up with TRBD1. CDR1 is LNHDA, CDR2 SQIVND, per germline (reference sequence). CDR3 length: 13 amino acids. After removal of 3 bases from V and 3 bases from J, the junction contained 1 base not matched to a gene. CDR3 amino acids: CASSMGQKETQYF. The CDR3 DNA follows: TGTGCCAGTAGTATGGGACAGAAAGAGACCCAGTACTTC.

The CDR3 loop reads CASSRVDSYNEQFF. The CDR3 region has the DNA TGTGCCAGCAGCCGTGTGGACAGCTACAATGAGCAGTTCTTC. The chain recombines TRBV3-1 (or the pseudogene TRBV3-2) with TRBJ2-1; the D gene is possibly TRBD1 (6 bases). This CDR3 comprises 14 residues. Germline V gene data show CDR1 as LGHDT and CDR2 as YNNKEL (reference sequence). The V gene lost 4 bases and the J gene lost 3 bases, with 10 bases spanning the gap.

DNA for the CDR3: TGTGCCTGGAGTAGCACAGGTTATCAGCCCCAGCATTTT. As protein: CAWSSTGYQPQHF. V gene TRBV30 combines with J gene TRBJ1-5, with a weak D call TRBD1 (5 bases). This CDR3 region has 13 residues. V lost 2 bases, J lost 5 bases, and 10 bases lay in between. Germline V lookup: CDR1 GTSNPN, CDR2 SVGIG (reference sequence).

This chain joins TRBV10-3 and TRBJ1-1; unclear D gene. CDR1 is ENHRY, CDR2 SYGVKD, per germline. The CDR3 is made up of 14 amino acids. V was pared by 6 bases and J by 1 base, with 12 bases between. CDR3 DNA: TGTGCCATCAGCCTTGCCCCGGGGAACACTGAAGCTTTCTTT. This sequence encodes CAISLAPGNTEAFF.

The chain recombines TRBV28 with TRBJ1-2, with a weak D call TRBD1 (6 bases). Germline CDR1 is MDHEN and CDR2 is SYDVKM. This CDR3 contains 15 residues. V dropped 6 bases and J dropped 9 bases, with 23 bases sitting between them. The CDR3 here is CASSPPGDFSHRYTF. CDR3 DNA: TGTGCCAGCAGCCCGCCAGGGGACTTCTCCCACCGCTACACCTTC.

This clone was counted only a few times. The chain employs TRBV30 and TRBJ2-2, with 8 bases matching TRBD1. The junction had 12 bases not matched to a gene; V was cut back by 7 bases and J by 2 bases. Germline V gives CDR1 GTSNPN, CDR2 SVGIG (reference sequence). This CDR3 has 16 amino acids. This CDR3 reads CASPPGQAFNTGELFF. The CDR3 nucleotides read TGTGCCTCCCCACCGGGACAGGCTTTTAACACCGGGGAGCTGTTTTTT.

In DNA, the CDR3 is TGTGCCAGCAGTGAAGGCGTGCTGAAGGGTATTCAGTACTTC. Translation gives CASSEGVLKGIQYF. The V gene is TRBV6-1, the J gene TRBJ2-4; unclear D gene. The CDR3 consists of 14 residues. CDR1 is MNHNS, CDR2 SASEGT, per germline. The V end was cut by 1 base, the J end by 10 bases, with 14 bases between.

The rearrangement joins TRBV7-2 to TRBJ2-7; perhaps TRBD2 as D (5 bases). CDR1 and CDR2 (germline): SGHTA, FQGNSA. CDR3 length: 12 amino acids. The V end was cut by 3 bases, the J end by 5 bases, with 8 bases between. The DNA for the CDR3 is TGTGCCAGCAGCTTGACTATGGACGAGCAGTACTTC. Its protein product is CASSLTMDEQYF.

The sample holds one count of this clone. The chain joins TRBV19 to TRBJ2-7, with a possible D match to TRBD1 (6 bases). Per the germline V gene, CDR1 is LNHDA and CDR2 is SQIVND (reference sequence). V was shortened by 5 bases and J by 0 bases, with 14 bases between the two germline ends. This CDR3 spans 15 amino acids. The CDR3 here is CASSPTLTGSYEQYF. The CDR3 DNA reads TGTGCCAGTAGTCCGACTTTGACAGGCTCCTACGAGCAGTACTTC.

The chain recombines TRBV7-3 with TRBJ2-7, with TRBD1 matching over 9 bases. Looked up from germline, CDR1 is SGHTA and CDR2 is FQGTGA. The CDR3 has 14 amino acids. V was clipped by 5 bases and J by 2 bases; unmatched bases: 4. CDR3 in DNA: TGTGCCAGCAGCCCGGGACAGGGACCCTACGAGCAGTACTTC. This codes for CASSPGQGPYEQYF. The full variable domain, with the rest looked up from reference TRBV7-3 and TRBJ2-7, is GAGVSQTPSNKVTEKGKYVELRCDPISGHTALYWYRQSLGQGPEFLIYFQGTGAADDSGLPNDRFFAVRPEGSVSTLKIQRTERGDSAVYLCASSPGQGPYEQYFGPGTRLTVT.

The genes are TRBV3-1 (or the pseudogene TRBV3-2) and TRBJ1-1; no reliable D call. V was shortened by 5 bases and J by 10 bases, with 11 bases between the two germline ends. The CDR3 consists of 11 residues. CDR1 LGHDT and CDR2 YNNKEL come from the germline V gene (reference sequence). The CDR3 nucleotides are TGTGCCAGCAGCTTGGACGGTGGAGCTTTCTTT. Translation gives CASSLDGGAFF.